The 29 T cell receptor beta chains below come from one sample, sequenced in a study of blood T cell repertoires in COVID-19 (TCRdb year 2020). The library was built by means of the immunoSEQ multiplex PCR assay. The table was pulled from immuneACCESS by TCRdb, which kept in-frame rearrangements only. Such tables lose some clones; where checked, under half of the loss comes from unresolved V genes, and the rest has no known cause. This sample has a few hundred thousand clones in its table, and nearly 90% of those were observed once. The ten biggest clones cover 4.6% of the sample. The source material was peripheral blood. Receptor source: a woman between 40 and 50 years old who had recovered from COVID-19.

The chain has TRBV11-2 and TRBJ1-1; no definite D call. This CDR3 has 13 amino acids. V lost 1 base to trimming and J lost 5 bases, with 8 bases between them. Germline-derived CDR1 and CDR2 are SGHAT and FQNNGV. CDR3 region: CASSLAGETEAFF. CDR3 in DNA: TGTGCCAGCAGCTTAGCCGGGGAGACTGAAGCTTTCTTT.

The chain is built from TRBV4-1 and TRBJ2-2; 7 bases align to TRBD1. The CDR3 is 14 residues long. V trimming: 4 bases; J trimming: 5 bases; junction bases outside the gene matches: 4. Germline CDR1 reads MGHRA; CDR2 reads YSYEKL. The CDR3 sequence is CASSRNRGTGELFF. CDR3 nucleotide sequence: TGCGCCAGCAGCCGAAACAGGGGAACCGGGGAGCTGTTTTTT.

The J gene is TRBJ2-5, the V gene TRBV7-9; no definite D call. The CDR3 has 13 residues. Germline assignment: CDR1 SEHNR and CDR2 FQNEAQ (reference sequence). Trimming left V 0 bases short and J 7 bases short, with 9 bases between. CDR3 protein: CASSLAYPGTQYF. The CDR3 DNA reads TGTGCCAGCAGCTTAGCGTACCCAGGGACCCAGTACTTC.

The chain recombines TRBV9 with TRBJ2-2; a possible D gene is TRBD1 (5 bases). CDR1 is SGDLS, CDR2 YYNGEE, per germline. The V gene lost 6 bases and the J gene lost 3 bases, with 24 bases spanning the gap. The CDR3 is 18 amino acids. The CDR3 DNA is TGTGCCAGCAATGAGGAAAGGGGTTTTCACGTGGACACCGGGGAGCTGTTTTTT. Translation gives CASNEERGFHVDTGELFF.

This chain links TRBV7-6 with TRBJ2-1, with D maybe TRBD1 (6 bases). V was cut by 2 bases and J by 9 bases, with 20 bases left in between. This CDR3 has 16 residues. Per the germline V gene, CDR1 is SGHVS and CDR2 is FNYEAQ. The CDR3 nucleotides read TGTGCCAGCAGCTTAAGGCTAGGACAGAGCTACGGTGAGCAGTTCTTC. Its translation: CASSLRLGQSYGEQFF.

This chain's CDR3 is CASSSTAGNTIYF. The DNA for the CDR3 is TGTGCCAGCAGTTCAACAGCTGGAAACACCATATATTTT. The J gene is TRBJ1-3, the V gene TRBV12-3 or TRBV12-4; D ambiguous. The length of the CDR3 is 13 residues. The germline V and J ends were trimmed by 4 bases and 2 bases, with 6 bases remaining between them.

The chain combines TRBV11-2 with TRBJ1-3; TRBD1 is a possible D gene (5 bases). Germline V CDR1 and CDR2: SGHAT, FQNNGV. V lost 9 bases and J 0 bases, leaving 12 bases between the germline ends. This CDR3 spans 14 amino acids. The CDR3 reads CASREGRSGNTIYF. CDR3 DNA sequence: TGTGCCAGTAGGGAGGGACGCTCTGGAAACACCATATATTTT.

The chain couples TRBV3-1 (or the pseudogene TRBV3-2) to TRBJ1-1; 8 bases line up with TRBD1. J was trimmed by 1 base and V by 4 bases; bases with no gene match: 5. This CDR3 contains 15 residues. Germline V gives CDR1 LGHDT, CDR2 YNNKEL (reference sequence). This CDR3 is CASSLRTGRNTEAFF. CDR3 in DNA: TGTGCCAGCAGCCTTAGGACAGGGAGGAACACTGAAGCTTTCTTT.

The chain is built from TRBV12-3 or TRBV12-4 and TRBJ2-7, with D tentatively TRBD2 (6 bases). The CDR3 totals 13 residues. V lost 3 bases to trimming and J lost 7 bases, with 13 bases between them. CDR3 sequence (DNA): TGTGCCAGCAGTTTCCTTTTAGGGAGGGAGCAGTACTTC. Residues: CASSFLLGREQYF.

The chain combines TRBV16 with TRBJ2-7; D remains ambiguous. V shed 2 bases and J shed 6 bases, with 11 bases lying between them. Germline-derived CDR1 and CDR2 are KGHSY and FQNENV. This CDR3 has 13 residues. The chain's CDR3 is CASSQVQGAEQYF. The CDR3 nucleotides are TGTGCCAGCAGCCAAGTGCAAGGAGCCGAGCAGTACTTC.

In this sample, this clone turned up once. V gene TRBV6-1 combines with J gene TRBJ2-3; TRBD1 matches at 7 bases. The CDR3 sequence is 14 residues long. J lost 7 bases, V lost 1 base, and 5 bases had no gene match. Germline V CDR1 and CDR2: MNHNS, SASEGT. The CDR3 DNA follows: TGTGCCAGCAGTGAAGTAAGGGGGCCATATACGCAGTATTTT. Its translation is CASSEVRGPYTQYF.

The J gene is TRBJ2-3, the V gene TRBV11-1; D possibly corresponds to TRBD1 (5 bases). The V end lost 0 bases, the J end lost 2 bases, and 12 bases lay between the germline ends. CDR3 length: 16 amino acids. Germline values: CDR1 SGHAT, CDR2 FQDESV (reference sequence). The CDR3 here is CASSLAGAGFTDTQYF. The CDR3 bases are TGTGCCAGCAGCTTAGCAGGGGCTGGTTTCACAGATACGCAGTATTTT.

This clone is a singleton in its sample. V is TRBV12-5 and J is TRBJ2-1; perhaps TRBD1 as D (5 bases). This CDR3 is built from 13 residues. Trimming removed 6 bases from V and 4 bases from J, with 10 bases in between. Germline values: CDR1 LGHNT, CDR2 FRNRAP. DNA of the CDR3: TGTGCTAGTGGACTGACAGAATACAATGAGCAGTTCTTC. Translated, it gives CASGLTEYNEQFF.

The chain uses TRBV9 and TRBJ2-1; D perhaps matches TRBD2 (6 bases). CDR3 length: 17 amino acids. CDR1 SGDLS and CDR2 YYNGEE come from the germline V gene. V lost 2 bases and J lost 1, with 16 bases in between. CDR3 sequence: CASSVSWGTPSYNEQFF. The CDR3, as DNA: TGTGCCAGCAGCGTTTCCTGGGGGACTCCTTCCTACAATGAGCAGTTCTTC.

The V gene is TRBV30, the J gene TRBJ1-2, with D possibly matching TRBD1 (6 bases). The CDR3 length is 12 residues. Between the trimmed V and J ends, which lost 3 bases and 6 bases, there was a span of 11 bases. CDR1 is GTSNPN, CDR2 SVGIG, per germline (reference sequence). CDR3 DNA sequence: TGTGCCTGGAGCAGGGGATGGGATGGCTACACCTTC. Translated: CAWSRGWDGYTF.

The rearrangement joins TRBV6-5 to TRBJ2-7; 9 positions agree with TRBD1. The V segment lost 2 bases and the J segment 3 bases; nucleotides outside the gene matches: 8. This CDR3 comprises 16 residues. Germline assignment: CDR1 MNHEY and CDR2 SVGAGI. The CDR3 DNA sequence: TGTGCCAGCAGTTACGCTCCGCCGGGACAGGGCTACGAGCAGTACTTC. It translates to CASSYAPPGQGYEQYF.

This chain connects TRBV11-1 to TRBJ2-3; possible D gene TRBD2, 5 bases. The CDR3 runs 16 residues. CDR1 is SGHAT, CDR2 FQDESV, per germline (reference sequence). V gave up 4 bases and J gave up 5 bases, with 19 bases separating them. CDR3 in amino acids: CASSSLYGSEVDTQYF. The CDR3 DNA reads TGTGCCAGCAGCTCCCTTTATGGGAGCGAGGTAGATACGCAGTATTTT.

This clone has a single count. V gene TRBV3-1 (or the pseudogene TRBV3-2) combines with J gene TRBJ1-3; tentative D call: TRBD1 (6 bases). Germline lookup yields CDR1 LGHDT and CDR2 YNNKEL (reference sequence). The CDR3 covers 14 residues. The V gene lost 6 bases and the J gene lost 8 bases, with 17 bases spanning the gap. The CDR3: CASRPGPTGHTIYF. For the CDR3, the DNA is TGTGCCAGCAGACCCGGACCTACAGGGCACACCATATATTTT.

This clone has just a few counts. The chain is built from TRBV3-1 (or the pseudogene TRBV3-2) and TRBJ1-2; no definite D call. Germline V lookup: CDR1 LGHDT, CDR2 YNNKEL (reference sequence). This CDR3 comprises 12 residues. V lost 0 bases and J lost 4, with 3 bases in between. This CDR3 reads CASSQDGYGYTF. CDR3 DNA: TGTGCCAGCAGCCAAGACGGCTATGGCTACACCTTC.

V and J are TRBV3-1 (or the pseudogene TRBV3-2) and TRBJ1-1; D remains ambiguous. From germline, CDR1 is LGHDT and CDR2 YNNKEL (reference sequence). V was pared by 0 bases and J by 11 bases, with 7 bases between. The CDR3 consists of 11 residues. In DNA form, the CDR3 reads TGTGCCAGCAGCCAAGACAGTCTTGCTTTCTTT. Translated, it gives CASSQDSLAFF.

The genes are TRBV5-6 and TRBJ2-5, with TRBD1 identical over 7 bases. Unmatched junction bases numbered 8, after V lost 7 bases and J lost 5 bases. CDR3 length equals 13 residues. The V gene's germline CDR1 is SGHDT and CDR2 YYEEEE. The CDR3 DNA follows: TGTGCCAGCTACAACAGGGGTGGTGAGACCCAGTACTTC. Its protein product is CASYNRGGETQYF. Together with reference TRBV5-6 and TRBJ2-5, the CDR3 gives the full variable domain: DAGVTQSPTHLIKTRGQQVTLRCSPKSGHDTVSWYQQALGQGPQFIFQYYEEEERQRGNFPDRFSGHQFPNYSSELNVNALLLGDSALYLCASYNRGGETQYFGPGTRLLVL.

The chain links TRBV4-1 to TRBJ2-5; 9 nucleotides line up with TRBD2. V gave up 0 bases and J gave up 4 bases; unmatched junction bases: 9. Looked up from germline, CDR1 is MGHRA and CDR2 is YSYEKL. This CDR3 has 17 amino acids. This CDR3 is CASSQDWPGLASETQYF. The DNA of the CDR3 is TGCGCCAGCAGCCAAGATTGGCCGGGACTAGCCTCAGAGACCCAGTACTTC.

The chain combines TRBV30 with TRBJ1-2; 8 nucleotides match TRBD1. CDR1 GTSNPN and CDR2 SVGIG come from the germline V gene (reference sequence). After removal of 8 bases from V and 6 bases from J, the junction contained 11 bases not matched to a gene. CDR3 length: 13 residues. The CDR3 region is CAGFRTGRDGYTF. The CDR3 bases are TGTGCCGGATTTCGGACAGGGAGAGATGGCTACACCTTC.

J is TRBJ2-7 and V is TRBV7-9, with 12 bases that match TRBD2. The trim removed 5 bases at V and 5 bases at J, leaving 13 bases unmatched. This CDR3 is built from 17 residues. Germline-derived CDR1 and CDR2 are SEHNR and FQNEAQ (reference sequence). The CDR3 DNA is TGTGCCAGCAGCAAACCGACTCTAGCGGGGGGGACCCACGAGCAGTACTTC. Translating gives CASSKPTLAGGTHEQYF.

V and J are TRBV7-2 and TRBJ1-1; D ambiguous. The CDR3 covers 14 residues. From germline, CDR1 is SGHTA and CDR2 FQGNSA. Trimming removed 5 bases from V and 0 bases from J, with 10 bases in between. In nucleotides, the CDR3 is TGTGCCAGCAGCCCTAGCGCAGTGAACACTGAAGCTTTCTTT. Translated: CASSPSAVNTEAFF. The full variable domain, in which reference TRBV7-2 and TRBJ1-1 provide the parts outside the CDR3, is GAGVSQSPSNKVTEKGKDVELRCDPISGHTALYWYRQSLGQGLEFLIYFQGNSAPDKSGLPSDRFSAERTGGSVSTLTIQRTQQEDSAVYLCASSPSAVNTEAFFGQGTRLTVV.

The rearrangement links TRBV11-3 to TRBJ2-5; possible D gene TRBD2, 6 bases. This CDR3 has 14 residues. With 5 bases removed from V and 0 bases from J, the gap between germline ends came to 10 bases. From germline, CDR1 is SGHNT and CDR2 YENEEA. The CDR3 coding sequence is TGTGCCAGCAGCCCCCCGGGGGACCAAGAGACCCAGTACTTC. Translating it yields CASSPPGDQETQYF.

The genes are TRBV5-5 and TRBJ1-5; D is ambiguous. Germline V CDR1 and CDR2: SGHKS, YYEKEE (reference sequence). The CDR3 is 16 residues long. V was cut by 0 bases and J by 3 bases, with 13 bases left in between. The CDR3 coding sequence is TGTGCCAGCAGCTTGGGATACTCCCTCCCCAATCAGCCCCAGCATTTT. Translating it yields CASSLGYSLPNQPQHF. Looking up the rest from reference TRBV5-5 and TRBJ1-5 gives the full variable domain: DAGVTQSPTHLIKTRGQQVTLRCSPISGHKSVSWYQQVLGQGPQFIFQYYEKEERGRGNFPDRFSARQFPNYSSELNVNALLLGDSALYLCASSLGYSLPNQPQHFGDGTRLSIL.

The J gene is TRBJ2-1, the V gene TRBV18; 9 positions agree with TRBD1. J was trimmed by 3 bases and V by 0 bases; bases with no gene match: 3. This CDR3 is 16 amino acids long. CDR1 KGHSH and CDR2 LQKENI come from the germline V gene. The CDR3, as DNA: TGTGCCAGCTCACCACCCCGGACAGGGGACTACAATGAGCAGTTCTTC. Its translation is CASSPPRTGDYNEQFF.

CDR3: CASSLGLAGGYYGYTF. CDR3 nucleotides: TGCGCCAGCAGCTTGGGTTTGGCAGGGGGCTACTATGGCTACACCTTC. This chain connects TRBV5-1 to TRBJ1-2; 8 bases match TRBD1. Trimming cost V 0 bases and J 3 bases; bases outside gene matches: 7. The CDR3 contains 16 residues. Per germline, CDR1 SGHRS and CDR2 YFSETQ.